This is a list of T cell receptor beta chains from one sample in a study of blood T cells in healthy people across ages. TCRdb re-called the 5' RACE reads with MiXCR, one entry per CDR3 protein. The data show approximately 690,000 distinct CDR3 sequences, roughly 41% seen once. Material: blood. These receptors were taken from an elderly man in good health. Both conserved end residues are part of each CDR3. Fields, in order: clone size, D gene, J gene, V gene, CDR3 DNA, CDR3 protein. The D gene is left open where the match is weak. Size values are once, few and many counts, or a class for expanded clones, and some rows have none.

>.|TRBD2|TRBJ2-1|TRBV10-3
TGTGCCATCAGCTTGGGGGCGGGAGGGCCGATGGATGTGCAGTTCTTC
CAISLGAGGPMDVQFF
>.|TRBD2|TRBJ2-3|TRBV5-1
TGCGCCAGCAGCCGTGTACTAGCGGGTAGCACAGATACGCAGTATTTT
CASSRVLAGSTDTQYF
>.|.|TRBJ2-3|TRBV20-1
TGCAGTGGCGGAGTGGGGCCAGATACGCAGTATTTT
CSGGVGPDTQYF
>.|.|TRBJ2-3|TRBV6-2/TRBV6-3
TGTGCCAGCAGTTACGTTAGCGCAGGCACAGATACGCAGTATTTT
CASSYVSAGTDTQYF
>few|.|TRBJ2-3|TRBV7-9
TGTGCCAGCAGCTCTGCGGGGCGGGGTACGCAGTATTTT
CASSSAGRGTQYF
>few|.|TRBJ2-7|TRBV20-1
TGCAGTGCTAGAGTAGTGGAAGGGGCGGGGCCGCGATACGAGCAGTACTTC
CSARVVEGAGPRYEQYF
>few|.|TRBJ2-7|TRBV28
TGTGCCAGCATCTCCACGGTGCGGGAGCAGTACTTC
CASISTVREQYF
>.|.|TRBJ1-1|TRBV15
TGTGCCACCAGCAGAGATGGCAGGGCGGACACTGAAGCTTTCTTT
CATSRDGRADTEAFF
>.|TRBD1|TRBJ2-6|TRBV11-2
TGTGCCAGCAGCCTCCGGGACAGGGTCAATTCTGGGGCCAACGTCCTGACTTTC
CASSLRDRVNSGANVLTF
>few|.|TRBJ2-7|TRBV20-1
TGCAGTGCTAGAGATCTCAGGGTCCTTTCCTACGAGCAGTACTTC
CSARDLRVLSYEQYF
>.|TRBD2|TRBJ2-1|TRBV12-3/TRBV12-4
TGTGCCAGCAGCTCGGGGGGGGCCCCGAGCTCCTACAATGAGCAGTTCTTC
CASSSGGAPSSYNEQFF
>.|TRBD1|TRBJ2-7|TRBV20-1
TGCAGTGCTATATTTCCCCGACAGGGCAGGTACGAGCAGTACTTC
CSAIFPRQGRYEQYF
>.|.|TRBJ2-5|TRBV7-2
TGTGCCAGCAGCTATTCACTAGGCCCCCAAGAGACCCAGTACTTC
CASSYSLGPQETQYF
>.|.|TRBJ2-3|TRBV20-1
TGCAGTGCTCCTGACTCTAGCACAGGTACGCAGTATTTT
CSAPDSSTGTQYF
>.|.|TRBJ2-7|TRBV6-2/TRBV6-3
TGTGCCAGCAAACCAGAAGGGGCCCCTTCCGAGCAGTACTTC
CASKPEGAPSEQYF
>few|TRBD1|TRBJ2-7|TRBV7-2
TGTGCCAGCAGCGACTGGGACAGGAGCCACTCCTACGAGCAGTACTTC
CASSDWDRSHSYEQYF
>.|.|TRBJ2-3|TRBV5-1
TGCGCCAGCAGCTTGGCCGTAATGGGGGGCACAGATACGCAGTATTTT
CASSLAVMGGTDTQYF
>.|TRBD1|TRBJ2-7|TRBV7-9
TGTGCCAGCAGCTCCCAACAGGGGTCCTACGAGCAGTACTTC
CASSSQQGSYEQYF
>few|TRBD1|TRBJ2-7|TRBV6-5
TGTGCCAGCAGGGCACCACAGGGGGCGACGAGCGAGCAGTACTTC
CASRAPQGATSEQYF
>few|TRBD1|TRBJ1-1|TRBV7-2
TGTGCCATCATGAAGGGTCAGGGGGGTACTGAAGCTTTCTTT
CAIMKGQGGTEAFF
>.|TRBD1|TRBJ2-7|TRBV4-1
TGCGCCAGCAGCCGCACCGGGACAGGGACCAACAGGGAATCCTACGAGCAGTACTTC
CASSRTGTGTNRESYEQYF
>.|TRBD2|TRBJ2-7|TRBV6-2/TRBV6-3
TGTGCCTCCAAAGCGGGGGGGTCCTACGAGCAGTACTTC
CASKAGGSYEQYF
>few|.|TRBJ2-6|TRBV7-2
TGTGCCAGCAGCTCGGACCAATCCAGCTCTGGGGCCAACGTCCTGACTTTC
CASSSDQSSSGANVLTF
>.|.|TRBJ2-7|TRBV5-1
TGCGCCAGCAGCATGGCGGGAACCTCCTACGAGCAGTACTTC
CASSMAGTSYEQYF
>few|TRBD2|TRBJ2-7|TRBV7-8
TGTGCCAGCAGCTTAGTCGTGGCGGGAGGGACCTACGAGCAGTACTTC
CASSLVVAGGTYEQYF
>.|TRBD2|TRBJ2-5|TRBV28
TGTGCCAGCAGTCCGGTGACTAGCGGGCTTCCTCGATCGCAGTACTTC
CASSPVTSGLPRSQYF
>.|TRBD2|TRBJ2-5|TRBV10-3
TGTGCCATCAGTGAGTCGAGCGGGATATACCAAGAGACCCAGTACTTC
CAISESSGIYQETQYF
>.|TRBD2|TRBJ2-5|TRBV6-2/TRBV6-3
TGTGCCAGCAGTTACTTTGGTGCGGGGGATACCGCAGAGACCCAGTACTTC
CASSYFGAGDTAETQYF
>many|.|TRBJ2-7|TRBV7-9
TGTGCCAGCAGCTTAGCGCGCGGGACAGCCTCCTACGAGCAGTACTTC
CASSLARGTASYEQYF
>.|TRBD2|TRBJ2-7|TRBV6-5
TGTGCCAGCAGTTACATCGGGACTAGCGGGGGGGCCGGCTACAATGAGCAGTACTTC
CASSYIGTSGGAGYNEQYF
>.|.|TRBJ2-7|TRBV6-6
TGTGCCAGCAGTTACTTGGGATCCCGAGGCTACGAGCAGTACTTC
CASSYLGSRGYEQYF
>few|TRBD2|TRBJ2-7|TRBV11-2
TGTGCCAGCAGCTTACGGACTAGCGGGTTCGGGCCCTCCGGCGAGCAGTACTTC
CASSLRTSGFGPSGEQYF
>.|.|TRBJ2-4|TRBV6-2/TRBV6-3
TGTGCCAGCAGATCCGACAGGAGGTTGCAGTACTTC
CASRSDRRLQYF
>.|.|TRBJ2-2|TRBV27
TGTGCCAGCAGTTTAAGAGGGTTGGGCACCGGGGAGCTGTTTTTT
CASSLRGLGTGELFF
>.|.|TRBJ1-1|TRBV10-2
TGCGCCAGCAGCCACAGGATTCGTTCTGGGTTGGACACTGAAGCTTTCTTT
CASSHRIRSGLDTEAFF
>few|TRBD2|TRBJ2-5|TRBV7-9
TGTGCCAGCAGCGCCCGGACTAGCGGGAACCAAGAGACCCAGTACTTC
CASSARTSGNQETQYF
>.|.|TRBJ2-1|TRBV7-2
TGTGCCAGCAGTTTGGAGTTTGCGGCCAATGAGCAGTTCTTC
CASSLEFAANEQFF
>.|TRBD2|TRBJ2-5|TRBV7-9
TGTGCCGGCAGCATACTAGCGGGAGAGGGAGAGCAGTACTTC
CAGSILAGEGEQYF
>few|.|TRBJ2-7|TRBV25-1
TGTGCCAGCAGTGAATCGGACGGGAGAGGCGAGCAGTACTTC
CASSESDGRGEQYF
>few|.|TRBJ1-2|TRBV29-1
TGCAGCGCCGCCGTCGACCTAGGGACCTATGGCTACACCTTC
CSAAVDLGTYGYTF
>.|TRBD2|TRBJ2-1|TRBV6-4
TGTGCCAGCAGTGCAGTAGCGGGAGGGGTTGAGCAGTTCTTC
CASSAVAGGVEQFF